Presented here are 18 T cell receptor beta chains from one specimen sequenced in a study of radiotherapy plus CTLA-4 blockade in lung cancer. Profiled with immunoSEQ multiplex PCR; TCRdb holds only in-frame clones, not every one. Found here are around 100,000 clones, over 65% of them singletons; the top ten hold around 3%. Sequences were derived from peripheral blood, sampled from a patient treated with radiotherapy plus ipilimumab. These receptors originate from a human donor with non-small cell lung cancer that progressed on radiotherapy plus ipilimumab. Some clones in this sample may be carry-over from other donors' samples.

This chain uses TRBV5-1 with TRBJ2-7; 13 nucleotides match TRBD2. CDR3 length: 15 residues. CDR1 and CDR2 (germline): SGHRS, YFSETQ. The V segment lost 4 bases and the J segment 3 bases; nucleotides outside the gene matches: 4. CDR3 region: CASSTGTSGVYEQYF. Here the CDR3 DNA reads TGCGCCAGCAGCACTGGGACTAGCGGGGTCTACGAGCAGTACTTC.

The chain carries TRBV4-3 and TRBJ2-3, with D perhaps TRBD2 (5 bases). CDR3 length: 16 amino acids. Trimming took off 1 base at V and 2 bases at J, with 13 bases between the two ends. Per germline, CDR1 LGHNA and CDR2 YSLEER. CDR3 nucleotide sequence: TGCGCCAGCAGCCAAGCTCTAGCAGGTGCCACAGATACGCAGTATTTT. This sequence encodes CASSQALAGATDTQYF.

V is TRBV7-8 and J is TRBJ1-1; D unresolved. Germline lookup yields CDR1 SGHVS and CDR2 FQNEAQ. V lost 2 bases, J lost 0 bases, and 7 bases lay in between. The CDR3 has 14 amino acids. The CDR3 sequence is CASSLSGLNTEAFF. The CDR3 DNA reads TGTGCCAGCAGCTTAAGCGGCCTGAACACTGAAGCTTTCTTT. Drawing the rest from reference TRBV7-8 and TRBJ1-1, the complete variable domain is GAGVSQSPRYKVAKRGQDVALRCDPISGHVSLFWYQQALGQGPEFLTYFQNEAQLDKSGLPSDRFFAERPEGSVSTLKIQRTQQEDSAVYLCASSLSGLNTEAFFGQGTRLTVV.

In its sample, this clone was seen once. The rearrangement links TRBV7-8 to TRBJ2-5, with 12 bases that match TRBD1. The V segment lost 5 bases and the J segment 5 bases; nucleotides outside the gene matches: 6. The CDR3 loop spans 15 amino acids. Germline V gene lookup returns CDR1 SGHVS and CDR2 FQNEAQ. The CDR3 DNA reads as TGTGCCAGCAGCGTCGGGACAGGGGGCTTTGAGACCCAGTACTTC. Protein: CASSVGTGGFETQYF.

In DNA, the CDR3 is TGCGCCAGCAGCTTGGCGCCCCCTCGTACTGAAGCTTTCTTT. Protein: CASSLAPPRTEAFF. J is TRBJ1-1 and V is TRBV5-1, with D unresolved. Trimming pared 0 bases from V and 5 bases from J, leaving 11 bases between. CDR3 length: 14 amino acids. Germline V gene lookup returns CDR1 SGHRS and CDR2 YFSETQ.

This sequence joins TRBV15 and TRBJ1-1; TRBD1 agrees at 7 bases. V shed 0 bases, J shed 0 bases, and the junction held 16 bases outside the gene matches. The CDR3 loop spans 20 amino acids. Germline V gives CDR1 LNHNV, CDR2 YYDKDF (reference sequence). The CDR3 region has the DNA TGTGCCACCAGCAGAGATAGAGGGGTCAGACAGGGATGGGTGAACACTGAAGCTTTCTTT. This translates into CATSRDRGVRQGWVNTEAFF. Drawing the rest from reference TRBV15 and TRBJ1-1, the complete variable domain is DAMVIQNPRYQVTQFGKPVTLSCSQTLNHNVMYWYQQKSSQAPKLLFHYYDKDFNNEADTPDNFQSRRPNTSFCFLDIRSPGLGDTAMYLCATSRDRGVRQGWVNTEAFFGQGTRLTVV.

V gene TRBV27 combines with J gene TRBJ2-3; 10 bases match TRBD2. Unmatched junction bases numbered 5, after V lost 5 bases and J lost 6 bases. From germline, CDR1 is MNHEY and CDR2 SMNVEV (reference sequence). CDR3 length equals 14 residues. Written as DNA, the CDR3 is TGTGCCAGCAGTGAGCGGGGGGGCTTCGATACGCAGTATTTT. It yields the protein CASSERGGFDTQYF.

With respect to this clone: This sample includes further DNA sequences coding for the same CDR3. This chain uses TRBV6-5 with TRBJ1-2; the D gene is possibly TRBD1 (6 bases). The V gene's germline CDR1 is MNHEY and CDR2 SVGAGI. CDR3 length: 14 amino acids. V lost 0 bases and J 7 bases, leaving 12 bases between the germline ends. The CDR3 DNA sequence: TGTGCCAGCAGTTACTCGCAGGGGCAGGGTGGCTACACCTTC. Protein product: CASSYSQGQGGYTF.

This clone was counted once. DNA of the CDR3: TGTGCCATCAGTGAGTCTGGGGACGAGCAGTACTTC. Protein sequence: CAISESGDEQYF. V usage is TRBV10-3 and J usage is TRBJ2-7, with D unresolved. CDR1 is ENHRY and CDR2 is SYGVKD in the germline V gene. The CDR3 loop spans 12 amino acids. The V and J ends lost 0 bases and 5 bases respectively, with 5 bases between them.

CDR3 loop: CASSGRAPTGTGNTIYF. CDR3 DNA sequence: TGTGCCAGCAGCGGCCGAGCCCCTACAGGAACTGGAAACACCATATATTTT. The chain couples TRBV9 to TRBJ1-3; possible D gene TRBD1, 5 bases. The CDR3 runs to 17 residues. Trimming stripped 3 bases from V and 2 bases from J, with 18 bases between. Germline-derived CDR1 and CDR2 are SGDLS and YYNGEE. The whole variable domain, filled in from reference TRBV9 and TRBJ1-3, reads DSGVTQTPKHLITATGQRVTLRCSPRSGDLSVYWYQQSLDQGLQFLIQYYNGEERAKGNILERFSAQQFPDLHSELNLSSLELGDSALYFCASSGRAPTGTGNTIYFGEGSWLTVV.

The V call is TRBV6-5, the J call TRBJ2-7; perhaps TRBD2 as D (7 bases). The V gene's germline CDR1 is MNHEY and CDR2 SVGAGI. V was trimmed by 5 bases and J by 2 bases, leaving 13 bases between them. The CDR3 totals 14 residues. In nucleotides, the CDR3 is TGTGCCAGCAGTCGGGACGGGGGGCCCTACGAGCAGTACTTC. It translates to CASSRDGGPYEQYF.

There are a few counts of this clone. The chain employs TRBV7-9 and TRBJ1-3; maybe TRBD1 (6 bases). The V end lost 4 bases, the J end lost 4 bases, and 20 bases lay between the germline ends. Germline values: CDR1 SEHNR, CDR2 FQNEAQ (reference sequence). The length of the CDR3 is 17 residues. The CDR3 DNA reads TGTGCCAGCAGCTCCCCCGTTATGGGGGCCGTCGGAAACACCATATATTTT. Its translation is CASSSPVMGAVGNTIYF.

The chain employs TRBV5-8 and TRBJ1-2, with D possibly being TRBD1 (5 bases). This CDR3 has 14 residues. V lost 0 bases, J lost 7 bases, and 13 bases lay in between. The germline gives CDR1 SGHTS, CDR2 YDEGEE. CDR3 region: CASSLEGRRGGYTF. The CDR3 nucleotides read TGTGCCAGCAGCTTGGAGGGACGGAGGGGTGGCTACACCTTC.

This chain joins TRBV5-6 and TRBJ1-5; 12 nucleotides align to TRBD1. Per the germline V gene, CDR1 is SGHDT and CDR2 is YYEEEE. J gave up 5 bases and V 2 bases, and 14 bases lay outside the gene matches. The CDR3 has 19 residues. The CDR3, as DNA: TGTGCCAGCAGCTTCAGCCCGGGACAGGGGGCCACTTTGGATCAGCCCCAGCATTTT. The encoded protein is CASSFSPGQGATLDQPQHF.

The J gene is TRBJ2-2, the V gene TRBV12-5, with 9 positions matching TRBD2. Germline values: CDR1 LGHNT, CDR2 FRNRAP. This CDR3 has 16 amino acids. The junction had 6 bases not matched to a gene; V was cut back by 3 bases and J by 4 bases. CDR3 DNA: TGTGCTAGTGGTTTAAGGACTAGCGAGAGCACCGGGGAGCTGTTTTTT. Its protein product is CASGLRTSESTGELFF.

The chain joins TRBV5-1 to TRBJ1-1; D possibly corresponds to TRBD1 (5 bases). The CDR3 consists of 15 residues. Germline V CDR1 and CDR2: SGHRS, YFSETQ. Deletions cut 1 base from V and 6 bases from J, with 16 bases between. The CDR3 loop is CASSLNTGGVAEAFF. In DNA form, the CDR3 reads TGCGCCAGCAGCTTGAACACAGGAGGGGTGGCTGAAGCTTTCTTT.

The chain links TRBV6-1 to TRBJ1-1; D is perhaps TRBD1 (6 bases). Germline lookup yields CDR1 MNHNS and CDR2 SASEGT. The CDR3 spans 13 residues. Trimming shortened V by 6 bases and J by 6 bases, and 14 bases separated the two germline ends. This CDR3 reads CASRDRQEAEAFF. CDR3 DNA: TGTGCCAGCAGAGACAGGCAGGAGGCTGAAGCTTTCTTT.

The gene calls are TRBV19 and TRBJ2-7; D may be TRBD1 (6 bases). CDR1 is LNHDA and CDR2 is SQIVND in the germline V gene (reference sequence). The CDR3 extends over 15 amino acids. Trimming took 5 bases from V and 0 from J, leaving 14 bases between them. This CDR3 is CASSGKWTASYEQYF. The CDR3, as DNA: TGTGCCAGTAGTGGAAAATGGACAGCCTCCTACGAGCAGTACTTC.